This TCR beta chain was retrieved from a study of T-cell memory formation after mild COVID-19. This clonotype was seen repeatedly, ten times or more. Germline CDR1 SGDLS, CDR2 YYNGEE. Trimming shortened V by 7 bases and J by 5 bases, and 12 bases separated the two germline ends. CDR3 size: 12 residues. TCRdb passed the 5' RACE reads through MiXCR, listing each CDR3 protein once. Among some 200,000 distinct CDR3 sequences listed, roughly 10% were seen once. The rearrangement joins TRBV9 to TRBJ1-2; D perhaps matches TRBD1 (5 bases). The sample consisted of PBMCs or a T cell subset sorted from them (not recorded which). The sequence derives from a man between 18 and 29 years old who had mild COVID-19 (a few samples of this study predate the infection). Cell type and time point are not known. The CDR3 DNA reads TGTGCCAGCGGGACTCCCACTTATGGCTACACCTTC. Protein: CASGTPTYGYTF.